This is a list of T cell receptor beta chains from one sample in a study of cytomegalovirus exposure and HLA in healthy donors. Here immunoSEQ multiplex PCR was the method, and the copy in TCRdb shows in-frame clones only, minus some. The listing records around 52,000 clones. The sequenced sample was PBMCs. The receptors were sampled from a man aged 40-49 years in good health and CMV-seropositive. The CDR3 runs from the conserved cysteine through the conserved F or W. The D gene is left open where the match is weak.

cdr3_nt cdr3_aa cdr3_length j_call v_call d_call
TGTGCCAGCAGTGAAGAACCGATAGGAGGGACTGAAGCTTTCTTT CASSEEPIGGTEAFF 15 TRBJ1-1 TRBV2 -
TGTGCCAGCAGCAACGGACTAGCGAGTTCCTACGAGCAGTACTTC CASSNGLASSYEQYF 15 TRBJ2-7 TRBV7-9 TRBD2
TGTGCCAGCAGCTTAGGGGGCCTGACCGGGGAGCTGTTTTTT CASSLGGLTGELFF 14 TRBJ2-2 TRBV7-9 -
TGTGCCACCAGCAGAGAGCCAGGTTCCTACGAGCAGTACTTC CATSREPGSYEQYF 14 TRBJ2-7 TRBV15 -
TGTGCCAGCAGTCCCTCGGGGGGCACATCTCCCTACGAGCAGTACTTC CASSPSGGTSPYEQYF 16 TRBJ2-7 TRBV5-4 -
TGTGCCAGCGGATTCAGGGGGCATGGCACCGGGGAGCTGTTTTTT CASGFRGHGTGELFF 15 TRBJ2-2 TRBV7-9 TRBD1
TGTGCCTGGAGTGTAGCGGGAGATACGCAGTATTTT CAWSVAGDTQYF 12 TRBJ2-3 TRBV30 -
TGTGCCAGCACCACCTGCACAGGGTTATGGGACACTGAAGCTTTCTTT CASTTCTGLWDTEAFF 16 TRBJ1-1 TRBV21-1 -
TGTGCCAGCAGCCCTCCTCCCACAGGGGGCGTTGAAAAACTGTTTTTT CASSPPPTGGVEKLFF 16 TRBJ1-4 TRBV9 TRBD1
TGCGCCAGCAGCCACGGGGGACTGGCCCGGGACCGAGAGTTAAATGAGCAGTTCTTC CASSHGGLARDRELNEQFF 19 TRBJ2-1 TRBV4-1 -
TGTGCCAGCAGCTTAGCAGGGACAGGGGGAATGAAGCAGTACTTC CASSLAGTGGMKQYF 15 TRBJ2-7 TRBV7-9 TRBD1
TGTGCCAGCAGCCAAGATCGGGGAGGGTCAAGGGAAAAACTGTTTTTT CASSQDRGGSREKLFF 16 TRBJ1-4 TRBV4-2 -
TGTGCCAGCAGCCTACGACTAGCGGCCTACTACGAGCAGTACTTC CASSLRLAAYYEQYF 15 TRBJ2-7 TRBV9 TRBD2
TGCGCCAGCTATAACAGGGCGAACACTGAAGCTTTCTTT CASYNRANTEAFF 13 TRBJ1-1 TRBV5-1 -
TGTGCCAGTAGTATAATGGCACAGGGCTATGAGCAGTTCTTC CASSIMAQGYEQFF 14 TRBJ2-1 TRBV19 -
TGTGCCAGCAGCCCTCGAGGAGCGGGGGGGGAGACCCAGTACTTC CASSPRGAGGETQYF 15 TRBJ2-5 TRBV13 TRBD2
TGCGCCAGCAGCCAAGATTACGGCCCGTTCGGGGAGACCCAGTACTTC CASSQDYGPFGETQYF 16 TRBJ2-5 TRBV4-1 -
TGTGCCAGCAGTCAGGGATCTCTTGATCAGCCCCAGCATTTT CASSQGSLDQPQHF 14 TRBJ1-5 TRBV28 -
TGTGCCAGCACGGGACAAGCGAACACCGGGGAGCTGTTTTTT CASTGQANTGELFF 14 TRBJ2-2 TRBV2 -
TGCGCCAGCAGCAACCCTAGCGGGGGTCGGAATACGCAGTATTTT CASSNPSGGRNTQYF 15 TRBJ2-3 TRBV5-1 TRBD2
TGTGCCAGCAGCTTCCTGGGACAGGGGGGGCCAAACATTCAGTACTTC CASSFLGQGGPNIQYF 16 TRBJ2-4 TRBV5-5 TRBD1
TGTGCCAGCTCAACCGACCAGGCCGGGGAGCTGTTTTTT CASSTDQAGELFF 13 TRBJ2-2 TRBV18 -
TGTGCCAGCAGTTTATTCCCCGACAGCTATGGCTACACCTTC CASSLFPDSYGYTF 14 TRBJ1-2 TRBV27 -
TGTGCCAGCAGCTCCCAGCAAGAGACCCAGTACTTC CASSSQQETQYF 12 TRBJ2-5 TRBV28 -
TGTGCCATCAGTGACCCTTGGGGCGGACAGATGAACACTGAAGCTTTCTTT CAISDPWGGQMNTEAFF 17 TRBJ1-1 TRBV10-3 -
TGTGCCAGCCGTCGTCTAGCGGGGGCGATGGAGACCCAGTACTTC CASRRLAGAMETQYF 15 TRBJ2-5 TRBV13 TRBD2
TGTGCCAGCAGCGCCAGGGGACAACCTCCCCAGCCCCAGCATTTT CASSARGQPPQPQHF 15 TRBJ1-5 TRBV5-5 -
TGTGCCAGCACCCGGAGGGGGCACTACGAGCAGTACTTC CASTRRGHYEQYF 13 TRBJ2-7 TRBV7-8 -
TGTGCCATCAGTGTCGGCTCTGGGGCCAACGTCCTGACTTTC CAISVGSGANVLTF 14 TRBJ2-6 TRBV10-3 -
TGTGCCAGCAGCTCCTACCGCGGAGACTACGAGCAGTACTTC CASSSYRGDYEQYF 14 TRBJ2-7 TRBV7-2 -
TGTGCCAGCAACTCGGGCGGGAGAGGAGAGACCCAGTACTTC CASNSGGRGETQYF 14 TRBJ2-5 TRBV9 TRBD2
TGTGCCGACAGGGGCACGGGCGAGCAGTACTTC CADRGTGEQYF 11 TRBJ2-7 TRBV11-2 TRBD1
TGTGCCAGCAGCTCAGCGGGACGGGAGTCAAAGACCCAGTACTTC CASSSAGRESKTQYF 15 TRBJ2-5 TRBV7-9 TRBD2
TGTGCCAGCAGTCGGGGAGAGACCCAGTACTTC CASSRGETQYF 11 TRBJ2-5 TRBV6-4 -
TGCGCCAGCTCCGAGGGCAGGGGCACTGAAGCTTTCTTT CASSEGRGTEAFF 13 TRBJ1-1 TRBV10-2 -
TGTGCCAGCAGCCGACAGGGGGCAAGGAGGAACACTGAAGCTTTCTTT CASSRQGARRNTEAFF 16 TRBJ1-1 TRBV28 TRBD1
TGTGCCAGCATTACCCAAGGCGGAACTGAAGCTTTCTTT CASITQGGTEAFF 13 TRBJ1-1 TRBV19 -